The 25 T cell receptor beta chains given below trace back to one sample, sequenced in a study of early T cells in non-severe SARS-CoV-2 infection. TCRdb itself ran the 5' RACE reads through MiXCR, one entry per CDR3 protein. The table lists some 50,000 distinct CDR3 sequences, about 4.2% of them singletons. Sequenced material: whole blood. These receptors were taken from an adult who was a healthcare worker with PCR-confirmed SARS-CoV-2 infection or an uninfected control (not recorded which).

The chain employs TRBV2 and TRBJ2-2, with 8 bases fitting TRBD2. Germline CDR1 SNHLY, CDR2 FYNNEI. V gave up 10 bases and J gave up 0 bases; unmatched junction bases: 4. The length of the CDR3 is 14 residues. This chain's CDR3 is CATVAGPNTGELFF. Here the CDR3 DNA reads TGTGCCACCGTAGCGGGACCGAACACCGGGGAGCTGTTTTTT.

Many counts were recorded for this clonotype. The rearrangement links TRBV7-8 to TRBJ2-7, with D possibly matching TRBD2 (6 bases). The CDR3 loop spans 16 amino acids. The germline V gene has CDR1 SGHVS and CDR2 FQNEAQ. V dropped 2 bases and J dropped 4 bases, with 18 bases sitting between them. The CDR3 DNA sequence: TGTGCCAGCAGCTTAACTAGCCCCGGCGCTCAATACGAGCAGTACTTC. Protein product: CASSLTSPGAQYEQYF.

This clonotype appeared a few times. This sequence joins TRBV27 and TRBJ1-1; D is unresolved. V lost 1 base to trimming and J lost 4 bases, with 7 bases between them. Germline V gene sequence: CDR1 MNHEY, CDR2 SMNVEV (reference sequence). There are 13 residues in the CDR3. Here the CDR3 reads CASSLYPLTEAFF. CDR3 sequence (DNA): TGTGCCAGCAGTTTATATCCCCTCACTGAAGCTTTCTTT.

This clonotype showed up many times. The V and J genes are TRBV29-1 and TRBJ2-1; D ambiguous. This CDR3 comprises 16 residues. Per the germline V gene, CDR1 is SQVTM and CDR2 is ANQGSEA. The V and J ends lost 1 base and 0 bases respectively, with 13 bases between them. For the CDR3, the DNA is TGCAGCGTTGAAGCGAAAGGTTTTGGCTCCTACAATGAGCAGTTCTTC. This sequence encodes CSVEAKGFGSYNEQFF.

At least ten counts were recorded for this clonotype. The chain carries TRBV20-1 and TRBJ1-5, with D unresolved. The V gene's germline CDR1 is DFQATT and CDR2 SNEGSKA (reference sequence). This CDR3 spans 13 amino acids. The V end lost 6 bases, the J end lost 6 bases, and 15 bases lay between the germline ends. CDR3 sequence (DNA): TGCAGTGCGGTATCAGCACCGATTCAGCCCCAGCATTTT. It yields the protein CSAVSAPIQPQHF.

V gene TRBV20-1 combines with J gene TRBJ1-1, with TRBD1 matching 10 bases. The CDR3 is 14 amino acids. V trimming: 6 bases; J trimming: 11 bases; junction bases outside the gene matches: 15. From germline, CDR1 is DFQATT and CDR2 SNEGSKA (reference sequence). CDR3 loop: CSARSGTGAQAAFF. In nucleotides, the CDR3 is TGCAGTGCCAGGAGCGGGACAGGGGCCCAGGCGGCTTTCTTT.

This clonotype was seen at least ten times. V usage is TRBV28 and J usage is TRBJ2-7, with a tentative D call TRBD2 (6 bases). CDR1 is MDHEN, CDR2 SYDVKM, per germline. Trimming left V 2 bases short and J 0 bases short, with 11 bases between. The CDR3 is 15 residues long. The CDR3 nucleotides read TGTGCCAGCAGTTTACGAGGCGGGATCTCCTACGAGCAGTACTTC. Its translation: CASSLRGGISYEQYF.

The sample holds many counts of this clonotype. J is TRBJ2-4 and V is TRBV7-2; D not resolved. The CDR3 is 16 amino acids. CDR1 SGHTA and CDR2 FQGNSA come from the germline V gene. Trimming stripped 1 base from V and 1 base from J, with 11 bases between. CDR3 in DNA: TGTGCCAGCAGCTTAGTGGGTACCACGGCCAAAAACATTCAGTACTTC. Translating it yields CASSLVGTTAKNIQYF.

The chain recombines TRBV7-9 with TRBJ1-4, with D perhaps TRBD1 (5 bases). CDR1 and CDR2 from the germline V gene are SEHNR and FQNEAQ (reference sequence). V shed 2 bases and J shed 5 bases, with 12 bases lying between them. The CDR3 totals 15 residues. The CDR3 DNA sequence: TGTGCCAGCAGCTTACAGGACGGGACGAATGAAAAACTGTTTTTT. This sequence encodes CASSLQDGTNEKLFF.

This clonotype was recorded many times. The chain is built from TRBV7-6 and TRBJ2-7; 11 nucleotides match TRBD2. Trimming at V came to 5 bases and at J to 4 bases, leaving 4 bases not matched to a gene. The CDR3 runs to 14 residues. The germline V gene encodes CDR1 SGHVS and CDR2 FNYEAQ. The CDR3 here is CASSHRLAGYEQYF. For the CDR3, the DNA is TGTGCCAGCAGCCACCGACTAGCGGGATACGAGCAGTACTTC.

This clonotype appeared many times. This rearrangement joins TRBV20-1 to TRBJ1-1; 9 bases are shared with TRBD1. Germline assignment: CDR1 DFQATT and CDR2 SNEGSKA (reference sequence). There are 14 residues in the CDR3. V was clipped by 5 bases and J by 2 bases; unmatched bases: 6. CDR3: CSAVRTGGNTEAFF. The CDR3 nucleotides are TGCAGTGCTGTTAGAACAGGGGGCAACACTGAAGCTTTCTTT.

This clonotype has ten or more counts. This chain connects TRBV24-1 to TRBJ2-3; 13 bases match TRBD2. The junction had 1 base not matched to a gene; V was cut back by 7 bases and J by 1 base. The CDR3 spans 15 residues. Per germline, CDR1 KGHDR and CDR2 SFDVKD. The DNA of the CDR3 is TGTGCCACCAGCGGACTAGCGGGGGGCACAGATACGCAGTATTTT. Translation: CATSGLAGGTDTQYF.

By share of the sample, this clonotype is medium-sized. As DNA, the CDR3 is TGTGCCAGCAGTATGACAGTGTATGGCTACACCTTC. Residues: CASSMTVYGYTF. The chain is built from TRBV6-6 and TRBJ1-2; a weak D match, TRBD1 (5 bases). The CDR3 has 12 amino acids. Germline-derived CDR1 and CDR2 are MNHNY and SVGAGI (reference sequence). Trimming shortened V by 5 bases and J by 5 bases, and 9 bases separated the two germline ends.

CDR3 amino acids: CASSLARGTGELFF. The CDR3, as DNA: TGTGCCAGCAGCTTAGCGCGGGGGACCGGGGAGCTGTTTTTT. V is TRBV7-9 and J is TRBJ2-2, with 7 bases identical to TRBD2. Trimming cost V 0 bases and J 5 bases; bases outside gene matches: 0. This CDR3 is built from 14 residues. Germline V CDR1 and CDR2: SEHNR, FQNEAQ (reference sequence). The full variable domain, completed using reference TRBV7-9 and TRBJ2-2, is DTGVSQNPRHKITKRGQNVTFRCDPISEHNRLYWYRQTLGQGPEFLTYFQNEAQLEKSRLLSDRFSAERPKGSFSTLEIQRTEQGDSAMYLCASSLARGTGELFFGEGSRLTVL.

This clonotype has a count of ten or more. This rearrangement joins TRBV20-1 to TRBJ2-3, with 10 bases lining up with TRBD1. CDR3 size: 15 residues. V was pared by 7 bases and J by 4 bases, with 11 bases of the junction left unmatched. CDR1 and CDR2 (germline): DFQATT, SNEGSKA (reference sequence). For the CDR3, the DNA is TGCAGTGTTAATACCGGGACAGGGGATTCAGATACGCAGTATTTT. It translates to CSVNTGTGDSDTQYF.

V gene TRBV7-8 combines with J gene TRBJ1-1, with D maybe TRBD1 (5 bases). The CDR3 has 15 residues. CDR1 SGHVS and CDR2 FQNEAQ come from the germline V gene. Between the trimmed V and J ends, which lost 3 bases and 1 base, there was a span of 12 bases. CDR3 loop: CASSLVRGWNTEAFF. The DNA for the CDR3 is TGTGCCAGCAGCTTGGTGCGGGGCTGGAACACTGAAGCTTTCTTT.

This clonotype was seen at least ten times. The rearrangement uses TRBV18 and TRBJ2-1; TRBD2 might be the D (5 bases). The CDR3 runs to 14 residues. Trimming took 0 bases from V and 8 from J, leaving 11 bases between them. Germline V gene lookup returns CDR1 KGHSH and CDR2 LQKENI. The CDR3: CASSPPNTRDEQFF. CDR3 DNA: TGTGCCAGCTCACCACCAAATACTAGGGATGAGCAGTTCTTC.

In its sample, this clonotype was seen many times. The chain employs TRBV3-1 and TRBJ2-7; D ambiguous. There are 15 residues in the CDR3. Germline CDR1 reads LGHDT; CDR2 reads YNNKEL (reference sequence). Trimming removed 0 bases from V and 6 bases from J, with 15 bases in between. Here the CDR3 DNA reads TGTGCCAGCAGCCAAGATGAGACCCAGTCCGCCGAGCAGTACTTC. It is translated as CASSQDETQSAEQYF.

The chain employs TRBV20-1 and TRBJ1-5; weak D call: TRBD1 (5 bases). The V gene's germline CDR1 is DFQATT and CDR2 SNEGSKA (reference sequence). CDR3 size: 14 residues. V dropped 1 base and J dropped 2 bases, with 9 bases sitting between them. The CDR3, as DNA: TGCAGTGCTAGAGCAGGGCCTGGCAATCAGCCCCAGCATTTT. It codes for CSARAGPGNQPQHF.

This clonotype was picked up many times. V and J are TRBV29-1 and TRBJ2-7; perhaps TRBD1 as D (5 bases). The V end lost 0 bases, the J end lost 2 bases, and 11 bases lay between the germline ends. This CDR3 spans 14 amino acids. Germline assignment: CDR1 SQVTM and CDR2 ANQGSEA. In nucleotides, the CDR3 is TGCAGCGTTGAAGATCGTGCAGGGACCTACGAGCAGTACTTC. Its protein is CSVEDRAGTYEQYF.

This sequence joins TRBV5-1 and TRBJ2-5; D possibly corresponds to TRBD2 (6 bases). This CDR3 has 15 amino acids. Trimming shortened V by 3 bases and J by 4 bases, and 16 bases separated the two germline ends. Germline V gives CDR1 SGHRS, CDR2 YFSETQ. In DNA form, the CDR3 reads TGCGCCAGCAGCTGGGTGGCCAAGGAGGGAGAGACCCAGTACTTC. Protein: CASSWVAKEGETQYF.

The rearrangement links TRBV11-3 to TRBJ2-7; TRBD1 agrees at 9 bases. Germline V gives CDR1 SGHNT, CDR2 YENEEA. V dropped 4 bases and J dropped 2; count of bases not matched to a gene: 3. The CDR3 totals 14 residues. The CDR3 sequence is CASSSGQGAYEQYF. CDR3 nucleotide sequence: TGTGCCAGCAGCTCGGGACAGGGCGCCTACGAGCAGTACTTC.

V is TRBV2 and J is TRBJ2-2; D gene ambiguous. This CDR3 has 13 residues. V was pared by 4 bases and J by 6 bases, with 9 bases between. Per germline, CDR1 SNHLY and CDR2 FYNNEI. The CDR3 here is CASSVGPPGELFF. The CDR3 coding sequence is TGTGCCAGCAGTGTAGGGCCCCCCGGGGAGCTGTTTTTT.

This clonotype was seen many times. The genes are TRBV20-1 and TRBJ2-7; 7 bases are a match to TRBD1. The CDR3 sequence is 14 residues long. With V trimmed by 6 bases and J by 0 bases, 8 bases remained unmatched. Germline V gene data show CDR1 as DFQATT and CDR2 as SNEGSKA (reference sequence). The CDR3 DNA follows: TGCAGTGCCGAAGACAGGGCGAGCTCCTACGAGCAGTACTTC. Protein: CSAEDRASSYEQYF.

This rearrangement joins TRBV20-1 to TRBJ2-3, with D perhaps TRBD1 or TRBD2 (5 bases each). Trimming removed 5 bases from V and 4 bases from J, with 19 bases in between. This CDR3 has 15 residues. CDR1 and CDR2 (germline): DFQATT, SNEGSKA (reference sequence). CDR3 DNA sequence: TGCAGTGCTCCTAGGGACCGCCTCGGCTCAGATACGCAGTATTTT. This sequence encodes CSAPRDRLGSDTQYF.